The present entry profiles one T cell receptor (beta chain) with its context. This sample was included in a study of blood T cell repertoires in COVID-19. Study-level background: Collection of acute and convalescent COVID-19 samples took place in the United States, Italy and Spain. T cells, B-cell-depleted T cells, or PBMCs provided the cDNA or gDNA that served as material.

Trimming cost V 7 bases and J 7 bases, with 14 bases left between them. This CDR3 has 14 residues. Germline-derived CDR1 and CDR2 are MNHEY and SVGAGI. In the authors' methods: Counts of nucleated cells, estimated from reference gene primer amplification, were obtained. Method: immunoSEQ multiplex PCR; TCRdb's copy keeps in-frame clones and lacks some. D and trimming come from the DNA, and the V and J calls and clone size come from that table. The profile shows over 130,000 clones, roughly 84% of them singletons. This clonotype originated in a man aged 65 to 85 with acute or convalescent COVID-19. Material for sequencing was peripheral blood. This chain connects TRBV6-5 to TRBJ1-6; no firm D call. The CDR3 sequence is CASTPQQPNSPLHF. DNA of the CDR3: TGTGCCAGCACCCCTCAACAGCCGAATTCACCCCTCCACTTT.